This TCR beta chain was identified during a study of T-cell memory formation after mild COVID-19. TCRdb re-derived calls from the 5' RACE reads in MiXCR, one entry per CDR3 protein. This sample yields under 250,000 distinct CDR3 sequences, of which 27% are seen a single time; roughly an eighth belongs to the top ten. This CDR3 region has 18 residues. With V trimmed by 0 bases and J by 1 base, 10 bases remained unmatched. Germline assignment: CDR1 MNHEY and CDR2 SVGEGT. The rearrangement links TRBV6-2 or TRBV6-3 to TRBJ2-5; 8 bases match TRBD2. The clonotype comes from an adult woman who had mild COVID-19 (a few samples of this study predate the infection). Cell type and time point are not known. The material sequenced was PBMCs or a T cell subset sorted from them (not recorded which). The CDR3 region has the DNA TGTGCCAGCAGTTACTCGATTTCCGCGGGAGGCCCCCAAGAGACCCAGTACTTC. Translating it yields CASSYSISAGGPQETQYF.